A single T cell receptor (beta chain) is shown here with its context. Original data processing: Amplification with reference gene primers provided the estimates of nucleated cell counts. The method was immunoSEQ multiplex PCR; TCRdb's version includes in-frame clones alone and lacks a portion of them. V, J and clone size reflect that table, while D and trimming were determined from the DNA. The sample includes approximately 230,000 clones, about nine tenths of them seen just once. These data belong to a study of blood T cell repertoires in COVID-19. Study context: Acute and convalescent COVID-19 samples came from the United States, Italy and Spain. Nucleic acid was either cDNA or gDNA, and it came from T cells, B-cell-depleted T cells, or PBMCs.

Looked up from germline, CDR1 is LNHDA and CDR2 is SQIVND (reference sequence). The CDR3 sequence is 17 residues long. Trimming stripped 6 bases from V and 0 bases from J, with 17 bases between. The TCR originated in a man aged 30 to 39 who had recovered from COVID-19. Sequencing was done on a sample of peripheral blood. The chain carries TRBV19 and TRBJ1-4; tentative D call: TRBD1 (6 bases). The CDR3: CASSARGQYATNEKLFF. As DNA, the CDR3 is TGTGCCAGTAGCGCCCGAGGACAGTATGCAACTAATGAAAAACTGTTTTTT.